This TCR beta chain was recovered during a study of cytotoxic CD8 clonotypes in ibrutinib-treated CLL. Overall study: Among responders, roughly 25 were partial and 2 complete; after median approximately 68 months, approximately 15 stayed remitted and roughly 12 progressed. A median approximately 12 months of treatment, range 6 to 36, preceded the collection of response samples. Mean per-sample yields comprised just over 250,000 productive templates and 85,000 to 95,000 productive rearrangements.

Sequencing was performed with immunoSEQ multiplex PCR; in TCRdb, only in-frame clones are kept and a portion is missing. In the table there are tens of thousands of clones, approximately 48% of which are singletons. For TCR beta libraries, around 1.8 micrograms of genomic DNA were obtained from cryopreserved PBMCs. This specimen was PBMCs, taken before ibrutinib treatment. The TCR was taken from a human donor with chronic lymphocytic leukemia.

The DNA for the CDR3 is TGTGCCACCGCCAAGGACGCGGCCCAAGAGACCCAGTACTTC. Translated, it gives CATAKDAAQETQYF. The chain recombines TRBV15 with TRBJ2-5, with D hard to call. The CDR3 sequence is 14 residues long. The germline V and J ends were trimmed by 8 bases and 1 base, with 14 bases remaining between them. Germline CDR1 reads LNHNV; CDR2 reads YYDKDF (reference sequence).